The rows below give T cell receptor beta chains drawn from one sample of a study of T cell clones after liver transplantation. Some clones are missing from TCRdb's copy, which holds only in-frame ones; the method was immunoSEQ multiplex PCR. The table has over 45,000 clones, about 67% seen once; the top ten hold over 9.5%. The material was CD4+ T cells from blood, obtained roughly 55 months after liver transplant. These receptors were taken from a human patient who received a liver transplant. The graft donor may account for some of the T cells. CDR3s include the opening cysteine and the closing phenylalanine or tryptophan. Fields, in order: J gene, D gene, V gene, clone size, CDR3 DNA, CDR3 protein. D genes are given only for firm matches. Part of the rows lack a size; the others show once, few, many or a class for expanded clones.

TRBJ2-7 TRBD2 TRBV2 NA TGTGCCAGCAGTGGAGGGACTAGCGGGGTCTACGAGCAGTACTTC CASSGGTSGVYEQYF
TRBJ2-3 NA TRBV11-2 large TGTGCCAGCAGCCTAAATCCCTCTCTAGATACGCAGTATTTT CASSLNPSLDTQYF
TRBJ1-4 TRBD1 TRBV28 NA TGTGCCAGCAACAAGGGGGCCGGACAGAATAATGAAAAACTGTTTTTT CASNKGAGQNNEKLFF
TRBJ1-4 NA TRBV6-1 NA TGTGCCAGCAGTGTATTGGCAGGGCGAGGAACTAATGAAAAACTGTTTTTT CASSVLAGRGTNEKLFF
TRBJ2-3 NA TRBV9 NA TGTGCCAGCAGCGTTAATACGAGGGAGTCGCAGTATTTT CASSVNTRESQYF
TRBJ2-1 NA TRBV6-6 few TGTGCCAGCAGTTTTGGTCCCTCCTACAATGAGCAGTTCTTC CASSFGPSYNEQFF
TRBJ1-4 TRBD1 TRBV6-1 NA TGTGCCAGCAGCCGGAACAGGGGAACTAATGAAAAACTGTTTTTT CASSRNRGTNEKLFF
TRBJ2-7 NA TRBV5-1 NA TGCGCCAGCAGCTTTCCAGGGGACGAGCAGTACTTC CASSFPGDEQYF
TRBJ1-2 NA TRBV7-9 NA TGTGCCAGCAGCCTAGGGCCCTCCTGGGTTTATGGCTACACCTTC CASSLGPSWVYGYTF
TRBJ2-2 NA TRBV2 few TGTGCCAGCAGTCGGGACTTAAGGGCTTACACCGGGGAGCTGTTTTTT CASSRDLRAYTGELFF
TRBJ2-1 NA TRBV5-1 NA TGCGCCAGCAGCTGGAGGGTAGAGGATGAGCAGTTCTTC CASSWRVEDEQFF
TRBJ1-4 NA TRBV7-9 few TGTGCCAGCAGGTCCGCAACAGGACGAAAACTGTTTTTT CASRSATGRKLFF
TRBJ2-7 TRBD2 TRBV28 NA TGTGCCAGCAGACGGGGGGCCTACGAGCAGTACTTC CASRRGAYEQYF
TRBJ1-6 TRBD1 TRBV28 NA TGTGCCAGCACCCCGTACAGGGGGAATAATTCACCCCTCCACTTT CASTPYRGNNSPLHF
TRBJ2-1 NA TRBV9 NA TGTGCCAGCAGCGAGGGACCCCTGGGGGGGGCCTCCTACAATGAGCAGTTCTTC CASSEGPLGGASYNEQFF